A selection of T cell receptor beta chains follows, all from one sample in a study of memory CD4+ T cells and cytomegalovirus serostatus. The method was immunoSEQ multiplex PCR; TCRdb's version includes in-frame clones alone and lacks a portion of them. The sample shows just under 65,000 clones, roughly 80% of them seen only once. Input material: memory CD4+ T cells from blood. The receptors here all came from an adult in good health and CMV-seronegative. Each CDR3 is given without its conserved first and last residue. Size is omitted from some rows. Given values are once, few, many or a class for expanded clones.

size	V	J	CDR3
.	TRBV11-3	TRBJ2-2	ASSLGDRGRSGELF
few	TRBV9	TRBJ1-3	ASSVADGLPGGNTIY
.	TRBV6-6	TRBJ1-2	ASTRQVTNYGYT
.	TRBV5-1	TRBJ1-1	ASSYGGMNTEAF
few	TRBV5-4	TRBJ1-6	ASSFRTGDNSPLH
.	TRBV19	TRBJ1-1	ASSIFGYTEAF
once	TRBV27	TRBJ2-7	ASSLSVGTISYEQY
.	TRBV7-3	TRBJ2-1	ASSRTNNEQF
.	TRBV25-1	TRBJ1-1	ASSEYGVSMNTEAF
once	TRBV7-9	TRBJ1-1	ASSFNGWNSEAF
.	TRBV29-1	TRBJ1-1	SAPSQGVGAF
many	TRBV6-5	TRBJ2-7	ASSRGYEQY
.	TRBV7-6	TRBJ1-1	ASSLRGTGRTEAF
few	TRBV30	TRBJ2-7	AWSGDRGPPYEQY
.	TRBV5-4	TRBJ2-6	ASATGIPGANVLT
.	TRBV7-8	TRBJ1-5	ASSLETGQGRQPQH
.	TRBV11-2	TRBJ2-5	ASSLGAGQGETQY
.	TRBV5-1	TRBJ2-5	ASSRQLSQETQY
once	TRBV19	TRBJ2-1	ASSIVGTNEQF
few	TRBV29-1	TRBJ1-1	STRDSSEAF
.	TRBV19	TRBJ2-2	ASTGLAVLTGELF
many	TRBV30	TRBJ1-5	ASSGRGNQPQH
.	TRBV7-8	TRBJ1-2	ASSSSRLYGYT
.	TRBV25-1	TRBJ2-2	ASSEYGTGELF
.	TRBV19	TRBJ1-1	ASSDRTGYNTEAF
.	TRBV29-1	TRBJ2-7	SVPKESSYEQY
.	TRBV5-1	TRBJ2-4	ASSLGTDSKSSIQY
.	TRBV19	TRBJ2-1	ASSFYNEQF
.	TRBV18	TRBJ2-7	ASSYSTGTGRSYEQY